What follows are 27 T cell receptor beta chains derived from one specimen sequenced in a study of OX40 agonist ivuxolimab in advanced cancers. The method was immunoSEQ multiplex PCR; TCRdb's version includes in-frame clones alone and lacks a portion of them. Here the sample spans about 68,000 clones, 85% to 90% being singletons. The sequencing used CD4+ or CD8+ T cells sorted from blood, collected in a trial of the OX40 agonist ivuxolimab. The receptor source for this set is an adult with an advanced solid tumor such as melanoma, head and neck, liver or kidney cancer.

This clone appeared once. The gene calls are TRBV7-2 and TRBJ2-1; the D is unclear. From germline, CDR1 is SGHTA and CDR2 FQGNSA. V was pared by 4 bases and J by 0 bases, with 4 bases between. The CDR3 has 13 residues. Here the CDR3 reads CASSSSSYNEQFF. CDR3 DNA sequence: TGTGCCAGCAGCTCTAGCTCCTACAATGAGCAGTTCTTC.

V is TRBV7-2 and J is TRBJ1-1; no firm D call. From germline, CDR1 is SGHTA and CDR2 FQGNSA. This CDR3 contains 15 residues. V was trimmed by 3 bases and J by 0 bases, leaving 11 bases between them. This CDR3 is CASSFLRAMNTEAFF. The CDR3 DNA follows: TGTGCCAGCAGCTTCTTGAGGGCCATGAACACTGAAGCTTTCTTT.

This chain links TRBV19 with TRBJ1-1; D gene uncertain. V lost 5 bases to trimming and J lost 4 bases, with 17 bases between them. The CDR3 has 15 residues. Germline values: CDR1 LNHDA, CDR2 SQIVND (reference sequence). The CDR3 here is CASSVSRQAFTEAFF. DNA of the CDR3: TGTGCCAGTAGTGTGTCGCGGCAGGCATTCACTGAAGCTTTCTTT.

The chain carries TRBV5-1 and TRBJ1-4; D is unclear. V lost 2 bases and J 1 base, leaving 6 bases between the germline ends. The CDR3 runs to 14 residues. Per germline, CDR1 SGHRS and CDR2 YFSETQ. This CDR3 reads CASSFSGTNEKLFF. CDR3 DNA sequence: TGCGCCAGCAGCTTCTCTGGAACTAATGAAAAACTGTTTTTT.

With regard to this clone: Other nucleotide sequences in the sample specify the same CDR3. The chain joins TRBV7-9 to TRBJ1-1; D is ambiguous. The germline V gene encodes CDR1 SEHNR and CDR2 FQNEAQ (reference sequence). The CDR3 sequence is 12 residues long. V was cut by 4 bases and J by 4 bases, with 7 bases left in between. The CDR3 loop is CASSSLGTEAFF. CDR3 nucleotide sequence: TGTGCCAGCAGCTCGCTGGGCACTGAAGCTTTCTTT. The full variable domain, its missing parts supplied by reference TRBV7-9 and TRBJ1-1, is DTGVSQNPRHKITKRGQNVTFRCDPISEHNRLYWYRQTLGQGPEFLTYFQNEAQLEKSRLLSDRFSAERPKGSFSTLEIQRTEQGDSAMYLCASSSLGTEAFFGQGTRLTVV.

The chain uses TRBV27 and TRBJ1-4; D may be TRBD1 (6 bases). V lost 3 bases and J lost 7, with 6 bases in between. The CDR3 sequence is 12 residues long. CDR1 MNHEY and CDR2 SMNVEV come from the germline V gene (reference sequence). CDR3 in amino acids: CASSFRGEKLFF. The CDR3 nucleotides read TGTGCCAGCAGTTTCAGGGGTGAAAAACTGTTTTTT. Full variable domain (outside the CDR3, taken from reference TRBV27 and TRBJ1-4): EAQVTQNPRYLITVTGKKLTVTCSQNMNHEYMSWYRQDPGLGLRQIYYSMNVEVTDKGDVPEGYKVSRKEKRNFPLILESPSPNQTSLYFCASSFRGEKLFFGSGTQLSVL.

The CDR3 sequence: CASSAGGPGETQYF. The DNA of the CDR3 is TGCGCCAGCAGCGCGGGGGGGCCTGGAGAGACCCAGTACTTC. The chain links TRBV5-1 to TRBJ2-5, with 9 bases aligning to TRBD2. After removal of 4 bases from V and 4 bases from J, the junction contained 5 bases not matched to a gene. CDR3 size: 14 residues. CDR1 SGHRS and CDR2 YFSETQ come from the germline V gene.

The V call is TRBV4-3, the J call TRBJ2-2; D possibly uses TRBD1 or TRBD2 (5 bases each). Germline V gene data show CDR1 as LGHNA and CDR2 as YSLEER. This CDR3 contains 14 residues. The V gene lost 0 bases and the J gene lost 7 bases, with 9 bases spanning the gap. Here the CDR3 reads CASSQDGGGGELFF. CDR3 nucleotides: TGCGCCAGCAGCCAAGATGGTGGGGGCGGGGAGCTGTTTTTT.

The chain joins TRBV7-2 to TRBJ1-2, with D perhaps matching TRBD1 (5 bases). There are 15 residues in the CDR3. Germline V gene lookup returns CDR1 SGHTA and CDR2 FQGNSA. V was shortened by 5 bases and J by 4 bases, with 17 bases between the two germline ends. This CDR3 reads CASSLKPGVGYGYTF. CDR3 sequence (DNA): TGTGCCAGCAGCCTTAAGCCGGGGGTGGGCTATGGCTACACCTTC.

The CDR3 DNA is TGTGCCAGCAGTTTAGGCGACGGGGGGGGCAATCAGCCCCAGCATTTT. This encodes CASSLGDGGGNQPQHF. The chain joins TRBV27 to TRBJ1-5; D possibly corresponds to TRBD1 (5 bases). The CDR3 runs to 16 residues. The V gene's germline CDR1 is MNHEY and CDR2 SMNVEV (reference sequence). V lost 2 bases and J 2 bases, leaving 13 bases between the germline ends.

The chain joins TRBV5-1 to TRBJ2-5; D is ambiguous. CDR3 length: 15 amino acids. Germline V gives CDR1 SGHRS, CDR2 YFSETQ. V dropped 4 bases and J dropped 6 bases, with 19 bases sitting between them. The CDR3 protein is CASSPGLGQIKTQYF. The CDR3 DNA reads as TGCGCCAGCAGCCCCGGGTTAGGGCAAATTAAGACCCAGTACTTC.

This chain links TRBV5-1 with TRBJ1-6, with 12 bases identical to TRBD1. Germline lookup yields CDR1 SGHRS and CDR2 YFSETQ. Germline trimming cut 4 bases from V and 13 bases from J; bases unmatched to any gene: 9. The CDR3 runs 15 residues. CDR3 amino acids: CASSQGGQGAEPLHF. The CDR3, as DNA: TGCGCCAGCAGCCAGGGGGGACAGGGGGCAGAGCCCCTCCACTTT.

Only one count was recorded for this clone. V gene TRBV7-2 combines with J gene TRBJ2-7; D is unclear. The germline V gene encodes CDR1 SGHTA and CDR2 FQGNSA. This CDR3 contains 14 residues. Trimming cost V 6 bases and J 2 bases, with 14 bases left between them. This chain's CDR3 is CASSSSLGPYEQYF. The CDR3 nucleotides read TGTGCCAGCAGTTCCTCTTTAGGACCCTACGAGCAGTACTTC.

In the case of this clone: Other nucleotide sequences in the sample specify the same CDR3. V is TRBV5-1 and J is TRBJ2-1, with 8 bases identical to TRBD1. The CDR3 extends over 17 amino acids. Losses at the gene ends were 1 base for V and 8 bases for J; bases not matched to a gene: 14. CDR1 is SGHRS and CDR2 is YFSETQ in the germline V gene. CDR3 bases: TGCGCCAGCAGCTTGAGCATCCCTCGACAGGGGTTCGATGAGCAGTTCTTC. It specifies CASSLSIPRQGFDEQFF.

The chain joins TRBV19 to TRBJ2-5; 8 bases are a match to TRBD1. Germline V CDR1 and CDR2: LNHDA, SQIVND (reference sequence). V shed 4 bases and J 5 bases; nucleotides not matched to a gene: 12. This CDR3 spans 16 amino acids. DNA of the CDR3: TGTGCCAGTAGTAGGACCGGGACAGGTTTTGTGGAGACCCAGTACTTC. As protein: CASSRTGTGFVETQYF.

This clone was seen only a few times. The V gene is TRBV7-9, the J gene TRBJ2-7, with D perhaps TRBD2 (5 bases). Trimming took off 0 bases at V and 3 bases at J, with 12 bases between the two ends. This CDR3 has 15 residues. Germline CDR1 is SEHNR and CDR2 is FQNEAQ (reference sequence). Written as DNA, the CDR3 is TGTGCCAGCAGCTTAGCGAGGGTTGAGGTCTACGAGCAGTACTTC. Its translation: CASSLARVEVYEQYF.

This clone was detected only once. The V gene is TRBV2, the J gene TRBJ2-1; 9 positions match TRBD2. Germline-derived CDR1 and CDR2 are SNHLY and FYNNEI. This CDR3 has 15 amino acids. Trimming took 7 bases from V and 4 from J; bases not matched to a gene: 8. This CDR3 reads CASMRSGGSYNEQFF. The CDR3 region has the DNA TGTGCCAGCATGAGAAGCGGGGGGTCGTACAATGAGCAGTTCTTC.

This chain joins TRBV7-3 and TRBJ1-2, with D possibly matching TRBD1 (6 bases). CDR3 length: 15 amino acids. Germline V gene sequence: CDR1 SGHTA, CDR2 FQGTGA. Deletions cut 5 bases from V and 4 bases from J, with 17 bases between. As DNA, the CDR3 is TGTGCCAGCAGCCCCTACCCAGGGGCTGCCTATGGCTACACCTTC. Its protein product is CASSPYPGAAYGYTF.

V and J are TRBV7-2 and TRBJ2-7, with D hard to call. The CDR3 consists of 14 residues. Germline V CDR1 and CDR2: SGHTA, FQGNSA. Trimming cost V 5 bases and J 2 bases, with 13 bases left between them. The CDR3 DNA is TGTGCCAGCAGCCCACAGCAGATAACCTACGAGCAGTACTTC. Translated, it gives CASSPQQITYEQYF.

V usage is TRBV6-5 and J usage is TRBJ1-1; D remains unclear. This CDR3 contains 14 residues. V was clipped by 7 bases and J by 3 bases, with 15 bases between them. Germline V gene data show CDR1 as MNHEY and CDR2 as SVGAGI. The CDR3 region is CASTRTPADTEAFF. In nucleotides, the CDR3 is TGTGCCAGCACTCGGACCCCCGCCGACACTGAAGCTTTCTTT.

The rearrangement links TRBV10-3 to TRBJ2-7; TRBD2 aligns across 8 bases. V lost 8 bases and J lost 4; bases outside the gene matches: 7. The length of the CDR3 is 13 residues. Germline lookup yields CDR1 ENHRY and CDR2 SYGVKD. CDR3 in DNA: TGTGCCATCGGGACGGGGGGGGCTTACGAGCAGTACTTC. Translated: CAIGTGGAYEQYF.

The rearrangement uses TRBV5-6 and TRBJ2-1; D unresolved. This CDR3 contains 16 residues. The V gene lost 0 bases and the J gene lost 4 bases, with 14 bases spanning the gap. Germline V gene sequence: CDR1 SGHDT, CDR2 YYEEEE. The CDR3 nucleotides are TGTGCCAGCAGCTTGGCTGGCGGCAACCGTTACAATGAGCAGTTCTTC. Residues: CASSLAGGNRYNEQFF.

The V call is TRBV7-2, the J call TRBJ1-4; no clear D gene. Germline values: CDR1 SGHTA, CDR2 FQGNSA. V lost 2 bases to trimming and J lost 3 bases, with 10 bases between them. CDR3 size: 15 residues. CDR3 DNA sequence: TGTGCCAGCAGCTTAAGCCCAGGCCCTAATGAAAAACTGTTTTTT. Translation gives CASSLSPGPNEKLFF.

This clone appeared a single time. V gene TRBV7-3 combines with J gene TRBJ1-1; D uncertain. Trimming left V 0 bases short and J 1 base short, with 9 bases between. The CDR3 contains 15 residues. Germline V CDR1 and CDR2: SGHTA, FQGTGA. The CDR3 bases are TGTGCCAGCAGCTTAACGGTCGGGGAGAACACTGAAGCTTTCTTT. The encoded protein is CASSLTVGENTEAFF.

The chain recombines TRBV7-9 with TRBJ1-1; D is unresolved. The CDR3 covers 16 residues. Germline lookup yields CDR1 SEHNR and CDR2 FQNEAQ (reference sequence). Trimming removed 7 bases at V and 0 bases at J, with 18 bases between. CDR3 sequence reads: CASTTRSGYMNTEAFF. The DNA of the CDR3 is TGTGCCAGCACCACAAGGTCCGGATACATGAACACTGAAGCTTTCTTT.

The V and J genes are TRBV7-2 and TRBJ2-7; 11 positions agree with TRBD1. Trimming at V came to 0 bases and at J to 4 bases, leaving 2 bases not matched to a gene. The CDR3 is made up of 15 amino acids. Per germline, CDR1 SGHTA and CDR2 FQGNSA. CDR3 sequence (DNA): TGTGCCAGCAGCTTAGCGGGACAGGGGGGGTACGAGCAGTACTTC. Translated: CASSLAGQGGYEQYF.

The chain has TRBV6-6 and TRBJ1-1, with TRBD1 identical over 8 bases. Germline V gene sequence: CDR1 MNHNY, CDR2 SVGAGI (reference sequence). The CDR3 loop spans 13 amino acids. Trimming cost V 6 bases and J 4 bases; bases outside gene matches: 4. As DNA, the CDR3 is TGTGCCAGCAGCTCGCAGGGGGCCACTGAAGCTTTCTTT. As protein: CASSSQGATEAFF.